This T cell receptor (beta chain) was captured by sequencing in a study of T cell changes during pregnancy in multiple sclerosis. The CDR3 sequence is 17 residues long. Germline V lookup: CDR1 SGHTA, CDR2 FQGNSA. The V end lost 5 bases, the J end lost 0 bases, and 14 bases lay between the germline ends. Measured with immunoSEQ multiplex PCR; TCRdb has only the in-frame clones, and not every one. The top ten hold over 1.5% of the sample, which has roughly 41,000 clones, roughly 94% seen once. This clonotype originated in a female donor with multiple sclerosis, enrolled in a pregnancy study. The sequenced sample was peripheral blood, obtained in the third trimester of pregnancy. The chain employs TRBV7-2 and TRBJ2-6; the D is unclear. The CDR3 region is CASSPDWSVSGANVLTF. The CDR3 DNA follows: TGTGCCAGCAGCCCCGACTGGTCCGTCTCTGGGGCCAACGTCCTGACTTTC. The entire variable domain, with the rest obtained from reference TRBV7-2 and TRBJ2-6, is as follows: GAGVSQSPSNKVTEKGKDVELRCDPISGHTALYWYRQSLGQGLEFLIYFQGNSAPDKSGLPSDRFSAERTGGSVSTLTIQRTQQEDSAVYLCASSPDWSVSGANVLTFGAGSRLTVL.